This record concerns one TCR beta chain sequence. The data were taken from a study of blood T cell repertoires in COVID-19. About the study: The United States, Italy and Spain supplied acute and convalescent COVID-19 samples. The analysed material was cDNA or gDNA that came from T cells, B-cell-depleted T cells, or PBMCs.

This CDR3 has 16 amino acids. Germline V lookup: CDR1 SGHAT, CDR2 FQNNGV. V shed 4 bases, J shed 4 bases, and the junction held 7 bases outside the gene matches. As handled by the study authors: Quantification of nucleated cells was approximated via reference gene primer amplification. Assay used: immunoSEQ multiplex PCR; TCRdb lists only in-frame clones, some missing. That table gives V, J and clone size, and the DNA gave D and trimming. The sample includes around 71,000 clones, roughly 85% of them seen just once. This clonotype was sampled from an elderly man with acute or convalescent COVID-19. Material: peripheral blood. The V and J genes are TRBV11-2 and TRBJ2-3, with 11 bases identical to TRBD2. The CDR3 DNA is TGTGCCAGCAGCTGGATAGCGGGAGGGTTGCCAGATACGCAGTATTTT. As protein: CASSWIAGGLPDTQYF. Based on the CDR3 plus reference TRBV11-2 and TRBJ2-3, the full variable domain is EAGVAQSPRYKIIEKRQSVAFWCNPISGHATLYWYQQILGQGPKLLIQFQNNGVVDDSQLPKDRFSAERLKGVDSTLKIQPAKLEDSAVYLCASSWIAGGLPDTQYFGPGTRLTVL.